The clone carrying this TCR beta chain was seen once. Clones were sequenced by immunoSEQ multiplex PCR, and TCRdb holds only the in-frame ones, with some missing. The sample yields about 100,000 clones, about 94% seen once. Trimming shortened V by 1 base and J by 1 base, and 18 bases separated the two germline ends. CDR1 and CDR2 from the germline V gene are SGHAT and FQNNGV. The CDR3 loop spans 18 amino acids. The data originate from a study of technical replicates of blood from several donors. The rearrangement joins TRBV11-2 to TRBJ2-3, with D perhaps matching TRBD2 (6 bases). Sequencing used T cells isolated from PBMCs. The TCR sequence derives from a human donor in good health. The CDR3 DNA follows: TGTGCCAGCAGCTTAGTAGAGCCAAGCGGGTTTGGCACAGATACGCAGTATTTT. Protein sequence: CASSLVEPSGFGTDTQYF. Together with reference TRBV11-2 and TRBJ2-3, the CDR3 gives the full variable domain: EAGVAQSPRYKIIEKRQSVAFWCNPISGHATLYWYQQILGQGPKLLIQFQNNGVVDDSQLPKDRFSAERLKGVDSTLKIQPAKLEDSAVYLCASSLVEPSGFGTDTQYFGPGTRLTVL.